This T cell receptor (beta chain) is drawn from a study of T cells after yellow fever vaccination (dated by TCRdb to about 2019). Turning to the overall study: Libraries from fractions with low cell numbers were prepared with the SMART-Seq v4 Ultra Low Input RNA kit. To follow T-cell clones before and after both primary and booster YFV17D yellow fever vaccination, bulk TCR alpha and beta repertoires underwent longitudinal sequencing. The cohort comprised two healthy male donors, one aged 18 to 30 and one aged 30 to 40 years. Blood samples were taken at several timepoints before and after primary and secondary immunization, and bulk PBMC replicates and cell subsets were isolated.

At the junction V is shortened by 4 bases and J by 5 bases, with 13 bases in between. From cysteine to phenylalanine, the CDR3 is 15 amino acids long. The CDR3 DNA has 45 bases and is translated from base 1. The germline V gene yields SGHRS for CDR1 and YFSETQ for CDR2. In light of the paper, this sample's treatment or condition label describes: live attenuated yellow fever vaccine strain. At each blood-draw timepoint, two biological replicates of bulk PBMCs were collected. A standard Ficoll-Paque protocol was used to isolate PBMCs from peripheral blood. TriZol was used to extract RNA from bulk PBMCs, CD4 and CD8 fractions, and dextramer-positive and dextramer-negative fractions. Overall study outcomes, separate from this receptor: The secondary T-cell response was found to be weaker but faster than the primary response, with a peak reached on day 5 rather than on day 15. After the booster, most of the clones that had expanded following primary vaccination were detected again (roughly 97% of CD4 and around 88% of CD8), which suggests that memory was broadly maintained. A small share of clonotypes occurred in both CD4 and CD8 compartments, likely arising from convergent recombination. Computational filtering was needed because FACS-sorted repertoires could contain abundant contaminating clonotypes from the bulk population. Because only a couple of donors were included in the study, the extent to which the findings can be generalized is limited.

There are many counts of this clonotype. Which antigen it targets is not known. Nothing much larger sits one base from this clone, and base qualities are not available. TCR cDNA was synthesized by 5'RACE template switching, through which a universal primer site and unique molecular identifiers were introduced. cDNA synthesis was primed from both the TCR alpha and TCR beta constant segments. Libraries were amplified in two PCR steps, with sample barcodes and sequencing adapters added in the second step. Sequencing of libraries was done on Illumina HiSeq 2500 (2x100 bp) or NovaSeq (2x150 bp). The study's processing was this. MIGEC handled demultiplexing of reads and collapsing into UMI consensus sequences, while MiXCR performed V(D)J alignment. Vaccine-responding clonotypes were defined with edgeR using replicate PBMC samples, requiring FDR below 0.01 and a log2 fold change above 5 up to day 15. Each bulk clonotype received a CD4 or CD8 identity based on whether the sequenced CD4 or CD8 repertoire contained that clonotype at higher abundance. TCRdb applied fastp at Q25 and MiXCR to the public reads, then kept only in-frame beta chains. Identical CDR3 protein sequences are pooled into one entry, listed with their most common genes and DNA. The authors' filters were not applied to this entry. A total of a few hundred thousand distinct CDR3 sequences appear in this sample, 8% to 9.5% of them only once. The ten largest clonotypes hold approximately 15% of the sample.

Recombination joined TRBV5-1 with TRBJ1-6; TRBD1 is a weak D gene call, 5 bases matching. The sequenced sample was PBMCs, obtained roughly 47 days after the first yellow fever vaccination. This clonotype was sampled from a man between 18 and 29 years old who received the YFV17D yellow fever vaccine. The CDR3 region has the sequence CASSETGTNNSPLHF. The nucleotides read TGCGCCAGCAGCGAAACCGGGACTAATAATTCACCCCTCCACTTT.